This TCR beta chain was sequenced for a study of PD-L1 blockade in urothelial cancer (dated by TCRdb to 2017 to 2019). In terms of the full investigation: All patients started therapy in about 2014 and received atezolizumab 1,200 mg intravenously every 3 weeks. Pretreatment tumor samples and matched peripheral blood, collected serially before and after atezolizumab treatment, underwent TCR sequencing. An ECOG performance status of 0 or 1 was recorded for the patients, and 0 to 3 prior chemotherapy regimens had been received by the patients. About 85% of the roughly 29 patients were males with bladder-origin urothelial cancer, and about 65% of the roughly 30 reported a prior smoking history. Roughly 10 patients reached durable clinical benefit, while 20 patients did not. Durable clinical benefit was defined as a progression-free survival longer than 6 months, and TCR features were additionally tested against progression-free survival and overall survival. In the same patients who had TCR sequencing, pretreatment tumors also underwent whole exome sequencing and RNA sequencing. A median of about 140,000 T cells and around 81,000 unique TCRs was obtained from blood samples, and a median clonality of around 0.08 was observed. Blood samples were analyzed at 3 weeks after treatment start (second dose) and at 6 weeks after treatment start. An exploratory multi-omic analysis was conducted of the somatic, immune and clinical correlates of response to PD-L1 blockade with atezolizumab in urothelial cancer. Twenty-nine patients had pretreatment blood TCR-seq, about 25 had at least one posttreatment blood collection, and about 25 had tumor TCR-seq.

In the case of this clone: Its recognized antigen is unknown. Within one base of it there is no much larger clone, and no base qualities were kept.

What the work shows at the level of the full study, not this receptor alone: Patients with durable benefit showed greater expansion of tumor-associated TCR clones in peripheral blood 3 weeks after starting treatment (n of about 21, p = 0.022). A pretreatment peripheral blood TCR clonality below the median was linked to improved progression-free and overall survival. Because of the small sample size (n ≈ 29) and the many exploratory analyses performed, the results are intended to be regarded as hypothesis-generating.

Taken from cysteine to phenylalanine, the CDR3 has 15 residues. CDR3 DNA is the only sequence kept; it has 45 bases, read in frame from the first base. V was cut back by 4 bases and J by 1 base, leaving a gap of 11 bases between them. Per the germline V gene, SGHTS is the CDR1 and YDEGEE is the CDR2. Synthetic TCR analog templates were spiked into each PCR to estimate absolute template abundance from read counts. TCRbeta CDR3 regions were amplified from genomic DNA with bias-controlled V and J gene primers using the immunoSEQ assay. Rearranged TCRbeta segments were sequenced at approximately 20X coverage. The study's processing was this. Clustering was used to correct sequencing errors, and CDR3s were annotated against IMGT so that V, D and J genes could be assigned. Out-of-frame and stop-codon sequences were excluded, and only productive TCRbeta rearrangements were used in downstream analyses. Clonality was calculated as one minus the Shannon entropy normalized by the log of the number of unique productive sequences. Fisher's exact test with Benjamini-Hochberg correction, at a threshold of adjusted p below 0.01, was used to find clones that differed between time points or between blood and tumor. In its TCRdb copy, this immuneACCESS table keeps in-frame sequences only and misses some clones. Where compared with another copy, unresolved V genes explain less than half of these, and the others have no known cause. V and J calls plus clone size are reproduced from that table; the DNA served to infer D and trimming. For this sample the table gives around 27,000 clones, of which around 75% were detected only once. Of the sample, approximately 2.1% falls within the top ten clones.

A total of about 31 patients with locally advanced or metastatic urothelial carcinoma, treated at Memorial Sloan Kettering on a trial protocol, made up the cohort. Peripheral blood mononuclear cells were collected from each patient pretreatment and during treatment, giving between 1 and 8 total time points per patient. The Qiagen DNeasy Blood extraction kit was used to purify genomic DNA from total PBMCs and from tumor samples. Collected pretreatment and during treatment, PBMCs were isolated and stored as previously described. Here the chain combines TRBV5-8 and TRBJ2-2; TRBD2 could be the D gene, as 5 bases match. This TCR was recovered from a man aged 45-60 years with urothelial cancer. The material was PBMCs, obtained around atezolizumab (anti-PD-L1) treatment. At the DNA level, the sequence is TGTGCCAGCAGCCCTAGCCGGGGGAACACCGGGGAGCTGTTTTTT. Translated, this is CASSPSRGNTGELFF.